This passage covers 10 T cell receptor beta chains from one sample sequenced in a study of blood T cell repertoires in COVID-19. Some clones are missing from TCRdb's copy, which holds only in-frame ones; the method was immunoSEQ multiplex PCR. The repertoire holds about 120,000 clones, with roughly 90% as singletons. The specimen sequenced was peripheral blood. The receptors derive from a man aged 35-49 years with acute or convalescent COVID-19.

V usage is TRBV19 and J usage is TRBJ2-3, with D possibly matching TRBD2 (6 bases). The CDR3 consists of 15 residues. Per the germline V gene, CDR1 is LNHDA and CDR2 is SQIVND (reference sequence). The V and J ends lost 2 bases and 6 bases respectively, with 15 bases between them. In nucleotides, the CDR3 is TGTGCCAGTAGTATACCGGGAGACCCCTTGGATACGCAGTATTTT. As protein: CASSIPGDPLDTQYF.

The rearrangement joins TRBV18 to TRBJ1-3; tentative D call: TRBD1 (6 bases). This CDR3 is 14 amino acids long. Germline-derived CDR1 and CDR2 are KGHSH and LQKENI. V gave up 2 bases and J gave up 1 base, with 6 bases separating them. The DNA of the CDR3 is TGTGCCAGCTCACCAGGACAGTCTGGAAACACCATATATTTT. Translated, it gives CASSPGQSGNTIYF.

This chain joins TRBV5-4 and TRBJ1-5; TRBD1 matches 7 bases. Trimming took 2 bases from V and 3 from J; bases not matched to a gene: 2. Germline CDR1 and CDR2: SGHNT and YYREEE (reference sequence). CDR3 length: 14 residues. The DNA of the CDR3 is TGTGCCAGCAGCTTCGGGACAGACAATCAGCCCCAGCATTTT. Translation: CASSFGTDNQPQHF.

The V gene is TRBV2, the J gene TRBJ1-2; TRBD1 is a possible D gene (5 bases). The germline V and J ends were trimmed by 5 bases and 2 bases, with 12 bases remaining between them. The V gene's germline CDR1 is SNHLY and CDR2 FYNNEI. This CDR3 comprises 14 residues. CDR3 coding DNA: TGTGCCAGCAGTCGACAGAAAGAGAACTATGGCTACACCTTC. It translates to CASSRQKENYGYTF. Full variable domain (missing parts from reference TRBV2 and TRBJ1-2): EPEVTQTPSHQVTQMGQEVILRCVPISNHLYFYWYRQILGQKVEFLVSFYNNEISEKSEIFDDQFSVERPDGSNFTLKIRSTKLEDSAMYFCASSRQKENYGYTFGSGTRLTVV.

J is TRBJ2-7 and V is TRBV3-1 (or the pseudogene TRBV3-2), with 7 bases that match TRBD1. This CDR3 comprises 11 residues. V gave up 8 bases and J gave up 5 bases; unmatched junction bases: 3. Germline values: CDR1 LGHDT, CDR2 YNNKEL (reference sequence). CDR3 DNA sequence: TGTGCCAGCGGACAGGTTGACGAGCAGTACTTC. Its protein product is CASGQVDEQYF.

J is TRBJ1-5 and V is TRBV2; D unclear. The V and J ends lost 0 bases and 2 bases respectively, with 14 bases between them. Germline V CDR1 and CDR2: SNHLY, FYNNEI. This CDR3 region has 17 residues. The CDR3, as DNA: TGTGCCAGCAGTGAAGCGCCAACCGGGGTTGGCAATCAGCCCCAGCATTTT. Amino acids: CASSEAPTGVGNQPQHF.

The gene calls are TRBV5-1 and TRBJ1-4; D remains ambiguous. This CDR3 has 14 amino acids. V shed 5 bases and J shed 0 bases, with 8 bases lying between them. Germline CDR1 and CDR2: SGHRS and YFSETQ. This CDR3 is CASREDATNEKLFF. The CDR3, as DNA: TGCGCCAGCAGGGAGGATGCAACTAATGAAAAACTGTTTTTT. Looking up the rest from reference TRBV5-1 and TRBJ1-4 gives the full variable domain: KAGVTQTPRYLIKTRGQQVTLSCSPISGHRSVSWYQQTPGQGLQFLFEYFSETQRNKGNFPGRFSGRQFSNSRSEMNVSTLELGDSALYLCASREDATNEKLFFGSGTQLSVL.

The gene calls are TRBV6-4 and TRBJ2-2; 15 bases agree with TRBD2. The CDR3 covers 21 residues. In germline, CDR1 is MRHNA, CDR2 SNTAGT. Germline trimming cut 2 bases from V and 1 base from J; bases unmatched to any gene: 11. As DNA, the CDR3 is TGTGCCAGCAGTGACCCACAGACCGGGACTAGCGGGAGGAGGAACACCGGGGAGCTGTTTTTT. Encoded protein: CASSDPQTGTSGRRNTGELFF.

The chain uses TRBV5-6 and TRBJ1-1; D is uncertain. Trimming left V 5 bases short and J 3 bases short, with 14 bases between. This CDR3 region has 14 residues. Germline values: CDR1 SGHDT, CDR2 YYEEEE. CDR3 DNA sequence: TGTGCCAGCAGAGGAGAGGGAGGGCACACTGAAGCTTTCTTT. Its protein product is CASRGEGGHTEAFF.

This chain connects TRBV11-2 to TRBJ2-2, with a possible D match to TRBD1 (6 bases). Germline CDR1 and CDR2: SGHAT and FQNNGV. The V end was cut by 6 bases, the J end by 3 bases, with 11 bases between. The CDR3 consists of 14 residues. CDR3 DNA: TGTGCCAGCAGGGGGGACACCCACACCGGGGAGCTGTTTTTT. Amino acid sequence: CASRGDTHTGELFF.